The clone carrying this T cell receptor beta chain was seen a single time. The sample is drawn from a study of Ad26.COV2.S vaccination and SARS-CoV-2 variants. Treatment of the sample: around 19 received Ad26.COV2.S at low or high dose, single or two shots; 5 received placebo; per-sample allocation not given. Sample collection was performed on day 63 after the first vaccine or placebo injection. The CDR3 length is 15 residues. Germline V gene data show CDR1 as SGHTA and CDR2 as FQGNSA. V trimming: 5 bases; J trimming: 0 bases; junction bases outside the gene matches: 5. TCRdb's table, derived via immunoSEQ multiplex PCR, lists solely in-frame clones and lacks some. Here the sample spans approximately 500,000 clones, around nine tenths being singletons.

J is TRBJ2-3 and V is TRBV7-2, with 7 bases that match TRBD1. This TCR was recovered from a person aged 18-60 years who received the Ad26.COV2.S COVID-19 vaccine or a placebo. This specimen consisted of peripheral blood, obtained in a trial of Ad26.COV2.S vaccine versus placebo. The CDR3 reads CASSRGTASTDTQYF. The CDR3 DNA reads TGTGCCAGCAGCCGTGGGACAGCTAGCACAGATACGCAGTATTTT.